The 8 T cell receptor beta chains below all came from one sample that was sequenced in a study of technical replicates of blood from a few donors. Sequencing was performed with immunoSEQ multiplex PCR; in TCRdb, only in-frame clones are kept and a portion is missing. The sample records 66,000 or so clones, around 97% being singletons. The specimen was T cells isolated from PBMCs. The receptors stem from a human donor in good health.

The genes are TRBV19 and TRBJ2-1, with TRBD2 as a possible D gene (6 bases). V lost 4 bases, J lost 0 bases, and 13 bases lay in between. The CDR3 spans 16 residues. CDR1 is LNHDA, CDR2 SQIVND, per germline (reference sequence). This CDR3 reads CASSTVGGSSYNEQFF. As DNA, the CDR3 is TGTGCCAGTAGTACGGTGGGGGGAAGCTCCTACAATGAGCAGTTCTTC.

V gene TRBV29-1 combines with J gene TRBJ1-1; the D gene is possibly TRBD1 (5 bases). The ends were cut back, 5 bases at V and 5 bases at J, with 9 bases in the middle. In germline, CDR1 is SQVTM, CDR2 ANQGSEA. The CDR3 totals 11 residues. The CDR3 bases are TGCAGCGTTCGGGGGGATACTGAAGCTTTCTTT. Translating gives CSVRGDTEAFF.

The chain carries TRBV11-2 and TRBJ1-1; 9 nucleotides align to TRBD1. The CDR3 sequence is 15 residues long. Germline V gene lookup returns CDR1 SGHAT and CDR2 FQNNGV. The junction had 9 bases not matched to a gene; V was cut back by 5 bases and J by 5 bases. The CDR3, as DNA: TGTGCCAGCAGCCTAGGACAGGGGTTAGGAACTGAAGCTTTCTTT. Translating it yields CASSLGQGLGTEAFF.

This chain joins TRBV15 and TRBJ1-2; 7 bases match TRBD1. The CDR3 totals 15 residues. With V trimmed by 4 bases and J by 6 bases, 11 bases remained unmatched. Germline CDR1 LNHNV, CDR2 YYDKDF (reference sequence). The CDR3 DNA reads TGTGCCACCAGCAATCGTCAGGGGGTCGTCCATGGCTACACCTTC. This translates into CATSNRQGVVHGYTF.

Written as DNA, the CDR3 is TGTGCTAGTGGTCGGGGGTTTGTTTACAATGAGCAGTTCTTC. It is translated as CASGRGFVYNEQFF. The chain is built from TRBV12-5 and TRBJ2-1; TRBD2 might be the D (6 bases). V was clipped by 5 bases and J by 4 bases, with 12 bases between them. The CDR3 spans 14 residues. Germline CDR1 and CDR2: LGHNT and FRNRAP.

The genes are TRBV5-1 and TRBJ1-1; the D gene is possibly TRBD1 (6 bases). The ends were cut back, 0 bases at V and 1 base at J, with 10 bases in the middle. Germline loops: CDR1 SGHRS, CDR2 YFSETQ. CDR3 length: 15 amino acids. The CDR3, as DNA: TGCGCCAGCAGCTTGGCAGGGGTAGGGAACACTGAAGCTTTCTTT. Translation gives CASSLAGVGNTEAFF.

This chain uses TRBV30 with TRBJ2-7; weak D call: TRBD2 (6 bases). CDR3 length: 17 amino acids. V lost 1 base and J lost 5, with 24 bases in between. Per germline, CDR1 GTSNPN and CDR2 SVGIG (reference sequence). The CDR3 sequence: CAWSAPGLQSLNNEQYF. The CDR3 nucleotides are TGTGCCTGGAGTGCCCCGGGACTGCAGAGTTTAAATAACGAGCAGTACTTC. The full variable domain, rest sourced from reference TRBV30 and TRBJ2-7, is SQTIHQWPATLVQPVGSPLSLECTVEGTSNPNLYWYRQAAGRGLQLLFYSVGIGQISSEVPQNLSASRPQDRQFILSSKKLLLSDSGFYLCAWSAPGLQSLNNEQYFGPGTRLTVT.

The chain combines TRBV29-1 with TRBJ1-2, with 8 bases that match TRBD1. This CDR3 contains 13 residues. CDR1 and CDR2 from the germline V gene are SQVTM and ANQGSEA. The J segment lost 4 bases and the V segment lost 5 bases, leaving 6 bases of the junction unmatched. The CDR3 nucleotides are TGCAGCGTTTCGACAGGGGACCCCTATGGCTACACCTTC. Protein: CSVSTGDPYGYTF.